This T cell receptor beta chain was sequenced for a study of blood T cells in healthy people across ages. This clonotype has only a few counts. The CDR3 runs to 13 residues. Per germline, CDR1 DFQATT and CDR2 SNEGSKA (reference sequence). Trimming cost V 5 bases and J 5 bases, with 13 bases left between them. Sample-barcoded 5' priming and a J-beta primer mix drove a second PCR of roughly 6 to 12 cycles. MiXCR, applied by TCRdb to the 5' RACE reads, yields one record per CDR3 protein. The table includes 1.4 million or so distinct CDR3 sequences, about 42% detected once. Sequencing input: blood. The TCR comes from a woman aged 18-29 years in good health. The V gene is TRBV20-1, the J gene TRBJ1-5, with D perhaps matching TRBD1 (5 bases). CDR3 DNA sequence: TGCAGTGCTGGAGGGACGGCATATCAGCCCCAGCATTTT. Translation gives CSAGGTAYQPQHF.